These 9 T cell receptor beta chains were sequenced from one sample in a study of blood T cell repertoires in COVID-19. Clones were sequenced by immunoSEQ multiplex PCR, and TCRdb holds only the in-frame ones, with some missing. The data contain 68,000 or so clones, around 80% of them seen just once; the ten biggest clones take up just under 10%. Material: peripheral blood. The receptors shown here come from a woman in her forties or fifties with acute or convalescent COVID-19.

V and J are TRBV3-1 (or the pseudogene TRBV3-2) and TRBJ2-1, with TRBD2 identical over 7 bases. Germline V gene lookup returns CDR1 LGHDT and CDR2 YNNKEL (reference sequence). The CDR3 length is 16 residues. V was clipped by 4 bases and J by 9 bases; unmatched bases: 15. The chain's CDR3 is CASSPGLEIWRAEQFF. DNA of the CDR3: TGTGCCAGCAGCCCCGGACTAGAGATCTGGCGCGCTGAGCAGTTCTTC.

The chain is built from TRBV9 and TRBJ1-1, with D tentatively TRBD1 (6 bases). Trimming left V 3 bases short and J 11 bases short, with 17 bases between. CDR1 SGDLS and CDR2 YYNGEE come from the germline V gene. The CDR3 contains 13 residues. CDR3 sequence: CASSATIQGWAFF. The CDR3 DNA reads TGTGCCAGCAGCGCAACAATCCAGGGGTGGGCTTTCTTT.

V is TRBV5-4 and J is TRBJ1-1; possible D gene TRBD1, 6 bases. Deletions cut 2 bases from V and 4 bases from J, with 18 bases between. This CDR3 comprises 16 residues. In germline, CDR1 is SGHNT, CDR2 YYREEE (reference sequence). CDR3 in DNA: TGTGCCAGCAGCTTTCGGGGGGGCATTTCGGGCACTGAAGCTTTCTTT. This encodes CASSFRGGISGTEAFF.

V is TRBV29-1 and J is TRBJ2-5; 7 bases agree with TRBD2. Per germline, CDR1 SQVTM and CDR2 ANQGSEA. The CDR3 contains 12 residues. J gave up 9 bases and V 3 bases, and 7 bases lay outside the gene matches. CDR3 bases: TGCAGCGTTGAGGCTAGCGGTCCGCCCCAGTACTTC. Protein: CSVEASGPPQYF. Filled out from reference TRBV29-1 and TRBJ2-5, the complete variable domain reads SAVISQKPSRDICQRGTSLTIQCQVDSQVTMMFWYRQQPGQSLTLIATANQGSEATYESGFVIDKFPISRPNLTFSTLTVSNMSPEDSSIYLCSVEASGPPQYFGPGTRLLVL.

The chain employs TRBV4-1 and TRBJ2-1; no clear D. Germline V gives CDR1 MGHRA, CDR2 YSYEKL. CDR3 length equals 15 residues. V lost 3 bases, J lost 0 bases, and 9 bases lay in between. In DNA form, the CDR3 reads TGCGCCAGCAGCCAGACTTCTAGCTCCTACAATGAGCAGTTCTTC. Translating gives CASSQTSSSYNEQFF.

This clone was seen more than once but under ten times. The genes are TRBV15 and TRBJ1-6; 7 nucleotides agree with TRBD1. Trimming at V came to 2 bases and at J to 8 bases, leaving 9 bases not matched to a gene. Germline lookup yields CDR1 LNHNV and CDR2 YYDKDF (reference sequence). The CDR3 spans 16 residues. CDR3 loop: CATSRFPQGLHSPLHF. In nucleotides, the CDR3 is TGTGCCACCAGCAGATTCCCACAGGGGTTGCATTCACCCCTCCACTTT.

CDR3 nucleotide sequence: TGTGCGACCCACTTAGACGTCAGCAGCCGGGGTGGCTACACCTTC. Encoded protein: CATHLDVSSRGGYTF. This chain joins TRBV7-2 and TRBJ1-2, with D uncertain. Germline V lookup: CDR1 SGHTA, CDR2 FQGNSA. The CDR3 has 15 residues.

The chain combines TRBV5-6 with TRBJ2-5, with 14 bases aligning to TRBD2. Trimming at V came to 4 bases and at J to 4 bases, leaving 9 bases not matched to a gene. The germline V gene encodes CDR1 SGHDT and CDR2 YYEEEE. This CDR3 has 17 amino acids. DNA of the CDR3: TGTGCCAGCAGCGGGCTGGGACTAGCGGGAGAAGGAGAGACCCAGTACTTC. The encoded protein is CASSGLGLAGEGETQYF.

This clone was observed a single time. The rearrangement uses TRBV7-6 and TRBJ2-1, with D possibly matching TRBD2 (5 bases). V was clipped by 5 bases and J by 7 bases, with 12 bases between them. Germline CDR1 reads SGHVS; CDR2 reads FNYEAQ. This CDR3 region has 13 residues. As DNA, the CDR3 is TGTGCCAGCAGCCCTCGGACTGGGAATGAGCAGTTCTTC. This sequence encodes CASSPRTGNEQFF. Full variable domain (remainder filled in from reference TRBV7-6 and TRBJ2-1): GAGVSQSPRYKVTKRGQDVALRCDPISGHVSLYWYRQALGQGPEFLTYFNYEAQQDKSGLPNDRFSAERPEGSISTLTIQRTEQRDSAMYRCASSPRTGNEQFFGPGTRLTVL.